The sequence of this TCR beta chain was determined in a study of neurological immune-mediated disorders. This clonotype was picked up many times. TCRdb re-called the 5' RACE reads with MiXCR, one entry per CDR3 protein. The repertoire holds over 45,000 distinct CDR3 sequences, with around 3.3% as singletons. Germline V lookup: CDR1 SGHKS, CDR2 YYEKEE (reference sequence). The CDR3 consists of 13 residues. Trimming removed 4 bases from V and 6 bases from J, with 13 bases in between. Sequencing input: PBMCs. This sequence joins TRBV5-5 and TRBJ1-1; D unclear. The sequence was collected from a woman in her fifties or sixties with multiple sclerosis. In DNA form, the CDR3 reads TGTGCCAGCAGCCTACGATCGCAGTCTGAAGCTTTCTTT. Amino acid sequence: CASSLRSQSEAFF.